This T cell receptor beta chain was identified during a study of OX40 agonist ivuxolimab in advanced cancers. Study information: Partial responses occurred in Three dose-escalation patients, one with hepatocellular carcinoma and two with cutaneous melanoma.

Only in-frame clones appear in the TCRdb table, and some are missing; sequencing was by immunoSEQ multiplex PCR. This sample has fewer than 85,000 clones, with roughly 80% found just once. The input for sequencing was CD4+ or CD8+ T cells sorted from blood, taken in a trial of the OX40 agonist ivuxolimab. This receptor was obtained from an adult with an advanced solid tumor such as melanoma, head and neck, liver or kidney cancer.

DNA of the CDR3: TGTGCCAGCAGCTCTGGGCACAGGGACACAGATACGCAGTATTTT. Amino acids: CASSSGHRDTDTQYF. The gene calls are TRBV5-4 and TRBJ2-3; possibly TRBD1 for D (6 bases). Germline V lookup: CDR1 SGHNT, CDR2 YYREEE (reference sequence). Trimming pared 3 bases from V and 2 bases from J, leaving 13 bases between. The CDR3 length is 15 residues.